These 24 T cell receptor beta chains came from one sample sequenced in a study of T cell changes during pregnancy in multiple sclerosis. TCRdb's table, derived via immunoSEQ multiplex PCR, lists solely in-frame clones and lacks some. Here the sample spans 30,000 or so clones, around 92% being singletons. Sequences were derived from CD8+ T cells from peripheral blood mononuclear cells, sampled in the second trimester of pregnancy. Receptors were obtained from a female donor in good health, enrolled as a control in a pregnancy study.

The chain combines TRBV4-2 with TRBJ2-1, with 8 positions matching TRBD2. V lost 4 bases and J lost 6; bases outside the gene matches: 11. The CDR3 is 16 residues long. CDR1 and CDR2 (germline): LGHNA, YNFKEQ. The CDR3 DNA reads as TGTGCCAGCAGCCTCCTGGAGCCCAGCGGGGGCAATGAGCAGTTCTTC. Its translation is CASSLLEPSGGNEQFF.

DNA of the CDR3: TGTGCCAGCAGTTTGTACACAGGGTTGGTGCGACCACGCGCCGGGGAGCTGTTTTTT. Translated, it gives CASSLYTGLVRPRAGELFF. The chain joins TRBV27 to TRBJ2-2; D is possibly TRBD1 (6 bases). The germline V and J ends were trimmed by 3 bases and 6 bases, with 26 bases remaining between them. The length of the CDR3 is 19 residues. Looked up from germline, CDR1 is MNHEY and CDR2 is SMNVEV (reference sequence).

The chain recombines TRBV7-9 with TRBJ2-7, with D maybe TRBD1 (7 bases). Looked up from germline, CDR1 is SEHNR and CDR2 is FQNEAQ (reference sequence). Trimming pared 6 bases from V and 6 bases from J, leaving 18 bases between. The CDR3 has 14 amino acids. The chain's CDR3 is CASRALEGAGEQYF. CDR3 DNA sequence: TGTGCCAGCAGGGCGCTGGAGGGGGCCGGCGAGCAGTACTTC.

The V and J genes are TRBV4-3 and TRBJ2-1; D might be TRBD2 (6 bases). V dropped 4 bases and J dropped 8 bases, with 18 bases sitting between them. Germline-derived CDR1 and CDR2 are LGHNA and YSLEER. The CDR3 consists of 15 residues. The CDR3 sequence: CASSPGWRAPDEQFF. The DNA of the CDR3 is TGCGCCAGCAGCCCAGGATGGAGGGCCCCCGATGAGCAGTTCTTC.

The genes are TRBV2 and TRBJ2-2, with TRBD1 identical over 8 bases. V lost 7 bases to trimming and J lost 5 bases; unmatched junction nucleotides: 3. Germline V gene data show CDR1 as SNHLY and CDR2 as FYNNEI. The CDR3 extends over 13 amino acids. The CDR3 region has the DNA TGTGCCAGCACGGACAGGGAAACCGGGGAGCTGTTTTTT. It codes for CASTDRETGELFF.

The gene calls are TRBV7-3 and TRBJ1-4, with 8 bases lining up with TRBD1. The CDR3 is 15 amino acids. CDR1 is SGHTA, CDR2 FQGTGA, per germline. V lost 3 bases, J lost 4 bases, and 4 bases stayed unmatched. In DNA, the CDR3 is TGTGCCAGCAGCTTTATAGACAGGGGTAATGAAAAACTGTTTTTT. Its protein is CASSFIDRGNEKLFF.

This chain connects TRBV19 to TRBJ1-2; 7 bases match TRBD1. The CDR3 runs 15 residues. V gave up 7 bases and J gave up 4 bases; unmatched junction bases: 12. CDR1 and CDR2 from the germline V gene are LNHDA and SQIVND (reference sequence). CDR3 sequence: CASTEGARAFYGYTF. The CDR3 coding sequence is TGTGCCAGTACCGAGGGGGCGCGGGCATTCTATGGCTACACCTTC.

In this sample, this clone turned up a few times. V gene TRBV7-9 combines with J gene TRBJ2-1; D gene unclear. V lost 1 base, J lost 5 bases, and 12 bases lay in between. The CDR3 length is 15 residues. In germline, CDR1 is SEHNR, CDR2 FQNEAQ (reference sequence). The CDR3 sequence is CASSLVQDVHNEQFF. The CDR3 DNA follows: TGTGCCAGCAGCTTAGTTCAGGATGTACACAATGAGCAGTTCTTC. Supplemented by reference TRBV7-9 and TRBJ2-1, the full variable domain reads DTGVSQNPRHKITKRGQNVTFRCDPISEHNRLYWYRQTLGQGPEFLTYFQNEAQLEKSRLLSDRFSAERPKGSFSTLEIQRTEQGDSAMYLCASSLVQDVHNEQFFGPGTRLTVL.

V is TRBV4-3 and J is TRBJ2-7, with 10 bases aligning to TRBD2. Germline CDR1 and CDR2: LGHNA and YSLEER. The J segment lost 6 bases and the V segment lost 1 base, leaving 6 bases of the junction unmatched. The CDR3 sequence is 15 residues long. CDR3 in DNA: TGCGCCAGCAGCCAAGCCAGCGGGGGGGCTCTCGAGCAGTACTTC. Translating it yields CASSQASGGALEQYF.

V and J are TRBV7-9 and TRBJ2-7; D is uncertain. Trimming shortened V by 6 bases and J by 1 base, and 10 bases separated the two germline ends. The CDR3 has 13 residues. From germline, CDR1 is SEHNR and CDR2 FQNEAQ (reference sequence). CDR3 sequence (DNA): TGTGCCAGCAGGAAAGAGGTATCCTACGAGCAGTACTTC. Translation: CASRKEVSYEQYF.

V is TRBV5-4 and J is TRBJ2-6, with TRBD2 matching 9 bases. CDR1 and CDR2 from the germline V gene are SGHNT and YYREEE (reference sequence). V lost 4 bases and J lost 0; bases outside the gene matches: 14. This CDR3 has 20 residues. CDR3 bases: TGTGCCAGCAGCCACTGGGGCGGGGGGGGGACCCTCTCTGGGGCCAACGTCCTGACTTTC. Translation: CASSHWGGGGTLSGANVLTF.

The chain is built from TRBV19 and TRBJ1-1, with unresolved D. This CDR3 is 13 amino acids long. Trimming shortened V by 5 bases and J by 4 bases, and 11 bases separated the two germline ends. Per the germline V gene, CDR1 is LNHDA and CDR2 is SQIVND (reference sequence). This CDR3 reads CASSSRESTEAFF. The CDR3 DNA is TGTGCCAGTAGTTCCCGGGAATCCACTGAAGCTTTCTTT.

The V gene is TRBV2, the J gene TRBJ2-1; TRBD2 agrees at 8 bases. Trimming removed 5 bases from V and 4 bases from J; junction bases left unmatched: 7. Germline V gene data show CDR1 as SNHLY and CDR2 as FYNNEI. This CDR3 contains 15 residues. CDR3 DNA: TGTGCCAGCAGTCCTACTAGCGGAGCATACAATGAGCAGTTCTTC. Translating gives CASSPTSGAYNEQFF.

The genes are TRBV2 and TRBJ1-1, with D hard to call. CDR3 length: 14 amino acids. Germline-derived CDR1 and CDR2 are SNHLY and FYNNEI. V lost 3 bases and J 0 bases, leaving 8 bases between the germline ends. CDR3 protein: CASSEGRMNTEAFF. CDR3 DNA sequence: TGTGCCAGCAGTGAGGGCAGGATGAACACTGAAGCTTTCTTT.

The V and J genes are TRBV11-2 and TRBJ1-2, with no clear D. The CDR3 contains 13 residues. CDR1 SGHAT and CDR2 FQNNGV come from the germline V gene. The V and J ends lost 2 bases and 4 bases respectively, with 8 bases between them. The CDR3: CASSLRRSYGYTF. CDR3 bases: TGTGCCAGCAGCTTACGCAGATCCTATGGCTACACCTTC. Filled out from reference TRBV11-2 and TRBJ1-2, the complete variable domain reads EAGVAQSPRYKIIEKRQSVAFWCNPISGHATLYWYQQILGQGPKLLIQFQNNGVVDDSQLPKDRFSAERLKGVDSTLKIQPAKLEDSAVYLCASSLRRSYGYTFGSGTRLTVV.

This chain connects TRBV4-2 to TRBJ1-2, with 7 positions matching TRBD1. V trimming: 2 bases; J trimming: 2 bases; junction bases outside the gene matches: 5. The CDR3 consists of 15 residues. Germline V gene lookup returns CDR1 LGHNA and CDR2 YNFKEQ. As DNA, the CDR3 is TGTGCCAGCAGCCAACGGGACAGATCAAACTATGGCTACACCTTC. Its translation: CASSQRDRSNYGYTF.

CDR3 protein: CASSIGSTEAFF. In DNA form, the CDR3 reads TGTGCCAGTAGTATAGGGAGCACTGAAGCTTTCTTT. The chain has TRBV19 and TRBJ1-1; unclear D gene. This CDR3 region has 12 residues. Trimming removed 1 base at V and 4 bases at J, with 4 bases between. Germline V gives CDR1 LNHDA, CDR2 SQIVND (reference sequence).

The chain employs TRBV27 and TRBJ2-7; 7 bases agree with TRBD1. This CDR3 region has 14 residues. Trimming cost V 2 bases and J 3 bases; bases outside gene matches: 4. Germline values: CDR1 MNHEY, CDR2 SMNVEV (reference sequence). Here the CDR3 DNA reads TGTGCCAGCAGTTTAGTGGACAGGAGCTACGAGCAGTACTTC. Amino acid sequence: CASSLVDRSYEQYF.

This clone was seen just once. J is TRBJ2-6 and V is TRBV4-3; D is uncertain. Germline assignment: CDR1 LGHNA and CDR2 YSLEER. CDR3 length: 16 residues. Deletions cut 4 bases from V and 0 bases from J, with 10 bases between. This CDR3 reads CASSPSRTSGANVLTF. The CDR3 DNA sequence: TGCGCCAGCAGCCCCTCGAGAACCTCTGGGGCCAACGTCCTGACTTTC.

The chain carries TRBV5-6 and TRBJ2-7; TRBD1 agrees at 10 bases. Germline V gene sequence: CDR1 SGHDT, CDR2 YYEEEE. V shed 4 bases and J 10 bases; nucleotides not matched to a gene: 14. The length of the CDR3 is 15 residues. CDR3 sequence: CASSPWTGGNRQQYF. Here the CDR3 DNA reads TGTGCCAGCAGCCCTTGGACAGGGGGGAATCGGCAACAGTACTTC.

The chain's CDR3 is CASSRTGNYGYTF. Here the CDR3 DNA reads TGTGCCAGCAGCCGGACAGGGAACTATGGCTACACCTTC. The V and J genes are TRBV11-2 and TRBJ1-2; 8 positions match TRBD1. This CDR3 has 13 amino acids. Germline CDR1 is SGHAT and CDR2 is FQNNGV. J gave up 2 bases and V 5 bases, and 1 base lay outside the gene matches.

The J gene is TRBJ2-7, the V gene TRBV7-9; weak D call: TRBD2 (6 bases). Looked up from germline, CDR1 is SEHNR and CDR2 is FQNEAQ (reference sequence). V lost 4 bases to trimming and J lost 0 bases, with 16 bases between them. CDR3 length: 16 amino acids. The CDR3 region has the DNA TGTGCCAGCAGCTCGTGGGATGGGGGGAGCTCCTACGAGCAGTACTTC. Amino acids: CASSSWDGGSSYEQYF.

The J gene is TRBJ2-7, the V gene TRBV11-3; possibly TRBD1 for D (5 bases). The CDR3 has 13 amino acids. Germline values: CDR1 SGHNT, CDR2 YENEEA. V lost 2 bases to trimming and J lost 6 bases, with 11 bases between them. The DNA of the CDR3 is TGTGCCAGCAGCTTATCCAGGGCTCGCGAGCAGTACTTC. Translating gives CASSLSRAREQYF.

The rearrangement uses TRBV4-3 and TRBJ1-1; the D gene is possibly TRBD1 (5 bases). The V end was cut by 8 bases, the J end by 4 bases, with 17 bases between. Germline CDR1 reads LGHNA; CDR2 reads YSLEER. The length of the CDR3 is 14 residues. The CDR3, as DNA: TGCGCCAGCCGACCCGGCGGGGACGGCACTGAAGCTTTCTTT. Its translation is CASRPGGDGTEAFF.